This TCR beta chain was identified in a study of OX40 agonist ivuxolimab in advanced cancers. Study-wide context: Enrollees could have had prior anti-PD-1, anti-PD-L1 or anti-CTLA-4 therapy, which approximately 38% had received.

The data were produced by immunoSEQ multiplex PCR, yet TCRdb's version contains in-frame clones alone and is incomplete. The repertoire has some 69,000 clones, approximately 90% of them found once; the top ten carry 0.5% to 0.55%. Autoimmune disease history or systemic immunosuppression excluded patients. Note on this clone: Its antigen is still unknown.

The CDR3 length is 15 residues. V shed 0 bases and J shed 6 bases, with 14 bases lying between them. Study-wide findings and caveats: CD8+ T cells averaged more expanded clones than CD4+.

This TCR came from an adult with an advanced solid tumor such as melanoma, head and neck, liver or kidney cancer. The source material was CD4+ or CD8+ T cells sorted from blood, sampled in a trial of the OX40 agonist ivuxolimab. V is TRBV5-7 and J is TRBJ2-3; D remains ambiguous. TRBV5-7 is marked as an open reading frame, function uncertain. DNA for the CDR3: TGTGCCAGCAGCTTGGGTCAGCCTCTGCAGGATACGCAGTATTTT. It specifies CASSLGQPLQDTQYF.